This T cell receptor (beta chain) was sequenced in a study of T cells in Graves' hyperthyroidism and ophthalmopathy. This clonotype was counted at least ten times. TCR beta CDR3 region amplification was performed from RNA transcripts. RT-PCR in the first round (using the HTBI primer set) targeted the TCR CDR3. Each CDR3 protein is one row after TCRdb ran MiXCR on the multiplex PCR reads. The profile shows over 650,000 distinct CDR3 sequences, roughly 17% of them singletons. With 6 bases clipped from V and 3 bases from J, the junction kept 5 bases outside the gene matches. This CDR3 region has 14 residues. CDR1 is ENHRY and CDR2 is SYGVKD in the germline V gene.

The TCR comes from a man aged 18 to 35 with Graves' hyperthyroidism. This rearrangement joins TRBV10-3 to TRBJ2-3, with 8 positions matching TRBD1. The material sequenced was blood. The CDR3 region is CAISGTGPTDTQYF. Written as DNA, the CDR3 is TGTGCCATCAGCGGGACAGGCCCTACAGATACGCAGTATTTT.